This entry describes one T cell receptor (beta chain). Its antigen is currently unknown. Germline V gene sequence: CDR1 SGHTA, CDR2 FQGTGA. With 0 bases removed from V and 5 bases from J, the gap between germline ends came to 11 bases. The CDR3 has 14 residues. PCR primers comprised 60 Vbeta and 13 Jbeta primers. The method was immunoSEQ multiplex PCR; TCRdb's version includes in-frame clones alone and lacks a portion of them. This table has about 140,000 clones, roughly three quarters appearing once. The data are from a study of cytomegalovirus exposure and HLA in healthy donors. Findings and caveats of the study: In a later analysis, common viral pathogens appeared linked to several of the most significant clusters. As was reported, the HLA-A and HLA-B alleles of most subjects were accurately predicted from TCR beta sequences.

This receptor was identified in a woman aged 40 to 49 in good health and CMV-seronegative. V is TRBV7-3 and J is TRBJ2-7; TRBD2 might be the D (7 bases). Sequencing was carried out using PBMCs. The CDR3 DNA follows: TGTGCCAGCAGCTTAACAGGGGGGGCGGACGAGCAGTACTTC. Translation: CASSLTGGADEQYF.